One and the same sample provided the 25 T cell receptor beta chains below, sequenced in a study of prognosis after radiotherapy for stage I lung cancer. Using two-round multiplex PCR, the authors amplified TCR beta CDR3 from genomic DNA. Round-one PCR had primers specific to each TRBV and TRBJ gene. TCRdb re-called the multiplex PCR reads through MiXCR, storing one row per CDR3 protein. This sample has tens of thousands of distinct CDR3 sequences, with around 41% found just once. Sequenced material: PBMCs, taken before or after stereotactic body radiation therapy (not recorded which). These receptors originate from a donor over 45 with non-small cell lung cancer.

CDR3 in amino acids: CASSPGQGMAGELFF. Here the CDR3 DNA reads TGTGCCAGTAGCCCCGGACAGGGTATGGCCGGGGAGCTGTTTTTT. The J gene is TRBJ2-2, the V gene TRBV19; TRBD1 matches 8 bases. Per germline, CDR1 LNHDA and CDR2 SQIVND (reference sequence). The CDR3 has 15 amino acids. Losses at the gene ends were 6 bases for V and 6 bases for J; bases not matched to a gene: 9.

The table lists this clonotype with a few counts. It is likely a read error: a sequence one base away is far more abundant. Likely a read error: the CDR3 ends without its conserved phenylalanine or tryptophan. The rearrangement links TRBV7-9 to TRBJ1-5; 9 bases agree with TRBD1. The CDR3 runs 13 residues. Trimming at V came to 5 bases and at J to 7 bases, leaving 3 bases not matched to a gene. Looked up from germline, CDR1 is SEHNR and CDR2 is FQNEAQ (reference sequence). The CDR3 region is CASSRDRVQPQHS. The CDR3, as DNA: TGTGCCAGCAGCCGGGACAGGGTACAGCCCCAGCATTCT.

This clonotype has a count of ten or more. The chain combines TRBV6-1 with TRBJ1-3; TRBD1 is a possible D gene (5 bases). Per germline, CDR1 MNHNS and CDR2 SASEGT. V gave up 5 bases and J gave up 0 bases, with 17 bases separating them. The CDR3 is made up of 17 amino acids. CDR3 DNA sequence: TGTGCCAGCAGTAATGATGTCGCCCAGGGCTCTGGAAACACCATATATTTT. Its protein product is CASSNDVAQGSGNTIYF.

The chain joins TRBV19 to TRBJ2-1, with D possibly matching TRBD2 (6 bases). Trimming took 0 bases from V and 7 from J, leaving 10 bases between them. Germline loops: CDR1 LNHDA, CDR2 SQIVND (reference sequence). The CDR3 covers 14 residues. The CDR3 coding sequence is TGTGCCAGTAGTATAGACCAGGGACTGAATGAGCAGTTCTTC. Its protein is CASSIDQGLNEQFF.

The sample holds many counts of this clonotype. The chain carries TRBV19 and TRBJ2-6; 7 positions match TRBD2. Looked up from germline, CDR1 is LNHDA and CDR2 is SQIVND (reference sequence). This CDR3 has 19 residues. J was trimmed by 0 bases and V by 1 base; bases with no gene match: 9. CDR3 sequence: CASSIGPLAISSGANVLTF. CDR3 nucleotide sequence: TGTGCCAGTAGTATAGGCCCACTAGCGATCTCCTCTGGGGCCAACGTCCTGACTTTC.

This clonotype was picked up many times. In DNA, the CDR3 is TGTGCCAGCAGTCGCCACGGTAGCGAGCAGTACTTC. Its translation: CASSRHGSEQYF. The chain has TRBV27 and TRBJ2-7; D unclear. The CDR3 totals 12 residues. The germline CDR1 and CDR2 sequences are MNHEY and SMNVEV (reference sequence). V lost 5 bases and J 6 bases, leaving 11 bases between the germline ends.

This clonotype was seen ten or more times. The chain has TRBV18 and TRBJ2-5; D remains unclear. Trimming took off 1 base at V and 5 bases at J, with 14 bases between the two ends. In germline, CDR1 is KGHSH, CDR2 LQKENI. The CDR3 consists of 15 residues. The CDR3 region is CASSPLSSPRETQYF. CDR3 nucleotide sequence: TGTGCCAGCTCACCACTGAGCTCTCCCCGGGAGACCCAGTACTTC.

Ten or more counts support this clonotype. The V call is TRBV20-1, the J call TRBJ2-4; 10 bases agree with TRBD2. The CDR3 contains 15 residues. CDR1 and CDR2 (germline): DFQATT, SNEGSKA (reference sequence). V was pared by 6 bases and J by 0 bases, with 5 bases of the junction left unmatched. CDR3 protein: CSALAGILAKNIQYF. CDR3 DNA sequence: TGCAGTGCACTAGCGGGGATCTTAGCCAAAAACATTCAGTACTTC.

The gene calls are TRBV30 and TRBJ1-5; D possibly corresponds to TRBD1 (5 bases). Germline CDR1 reads GTSNPN; CDR2 reads SVGIG (reference sequence). The length of the CDR3 is 13 residues. V lost 0 bases and J lost 14, with 17 bases in between. The CDR3 protein is CAWSVQGEQTKHF. CDR3 nucleotide sequence: TGTGCCTGGAGTGTTCAGGGCGAGCAGACCAAGCATTTT.

This clonotype has just a few counts. Since a far larger clone is one base different, this is likely a read error. The rearrangement uses TRBV15 and TRBJ2-3; a weak D match, TRBD2 (5 bases). The germline CDR1 and CDR2 sequences are LNHNV and YYDKDF (reference sequence). This CDR3 has 15 amino acids. V lost 10 bases and J 0 bases, leaving 17 bases between the germline ends. The CDR3 reads CASSERGSSTDTQYF. For the CDR3, the DNA is TGTGCCAGCAGTGAACGCGGGTCTAGCACAGATACGCAGTATTTT.

This clonotype was seen repeatedly, ten times or more. The J gene is TRBJ1-2, the V gene TRBV6-5; D may be TRBD1 (5 bases). Trimming shortened V by 2 bases and J by 5 bases, and 12 bases separated the two germline ends. CDR3 length equals 14 residues. Germline CDR1 MNHEY, CDR2 SVGAGI. The CDR3 sequence: CASSYQRTSYGYTF. The CDR3, as DNA: TGTGCCAGCAGTTACCAAAGGACAAGTTATGGCTACACCTTC.

This clonotype was observed a handful of times. This may stem from a read error, because a much larger clone lies one nucleotide away. CDR3: CATSMGQETQYF. The CDR3 nucleotides are TGTGCCACCAGCATGGGTCAAGAGACCCAGTACTTC. The chain couples TRBV15 to TRBJ2-5; no definite D call. V lost 4 bases to trimming and J lost 2 bases, with 5 bases between them. This CDR3 contains 12 residues. From germline, CDR1 is LNHNV and CDR2 YYDKDF (reference sequence). The variable domain in full, completed from reference TRBV15 and TRBJ2-5, reads DAMVIQNPRYQVTQFGKPVTLSCSQTLNHNVMYWYQQKSSQAPKLLFHYYDKDFNNEADTPDNFQSRRPNTSFCFLDIRSPGLGDTAMYLCATSMGQETQYFGPGTRLLVL.

This clonotype was observed many times. The genes are TRBV11-1 and TRBJ2-1; no firm D call. With 1 base removed from V and 4 bases from J, the gap between germline ends came to 14 bases. Germline V lookup: CDR1 SGHAT, CDR2 FQDESV (reference sequence). The CDR3 extends over 16 amino acids. CDR3 DNA: TGTGCCAGCAGCTTAGTCGGCGTACACCTTTACAATGAGCAGTTCTTC. This encodes CASSLVGVHLYNEQFF.

This CDR3 reads CASSSSGGTGELFF. CDR3 DNA sequence: TGCGCCAGCAGCTCGAGCGGGGGCACCGGGGAGCTGTTTTTT. The chain links TRBV5-1 to TRBJ2-2, with 8 bases that match TRBD2. The CDR3 spans 14 residues. From germline, CDR1 is SGHRS and CDR2 YFSETQ. Trimming took 3 bases from V and 4 from J; bases not matched to a gene: 2.

This clonotype has a count of ten or more. This chain connects TRBV28 to TRBJ1-2; 10 bases match TRBD1. With V trimmed by 6 bases and J by 4 bases, 5 bases remained unmatched. CDR1 MDHEN and CDR2 SYDVKM come from the germline V gene. This CDR3 is built from 14 residues. The CDR3, as DNA: TGTGCCAGCAGACTCCGGGACAGGGGCTATGGCTACACCTTC. Amino acids: CASRLRDRGYGYTF.

This clonotype was detected many times. The rearrangement joins TRBV2 to TRBJ2-3; a possible D gene is TRBD1 (5 bases). The ends were cut back, 7 bases at V and 7 bases at J, with 12 bases in the middle. This CDR3 has 12 residues. Germline CDR1 and CDR2: SNHLY and FYNNEI. CDR3 protein: CASKGPQNTQYF. CDR3 sequence (DNA): TGTGCCAGCAAGGGGCCTCAGAATACGCAGTATTTT.

This clonotype was recorded only once. The chain recombines TRBV20-1 with TRBJ2-7; a weak D match, TRBD2 (6 bases). The V gene's germline CDR1 is DFQATT and CDR2 SNEGSKA (reference sequence). The CDR3 covers 14 residues. Trimming removed 2 bases at V and 4 bases at J, with 15 bases between. As DNA, the CDR3 is TGCAGTGCTAGAACGAGGGACTTCCGATACGAGCAGTACTTC. Translation: CSARTRDFRYEQYF.

Concerning this clonotype itself: At one end the junction does not follow the germline gene, possibly because of a read error. The V call is TRBV6-2 or TRBV6-3, the J call TRBJ1-5, with D perhaps TRBD1 (6 bases). In germline, CDR1 is MNHEY, CDR2 SVGEGT. The CDR3 is 15 residues long. The CDR3 DNA reads as TGTGCCAGCAGTACCCAGGACAGCCGCAATCAGACCCAGCATTTT. This gives the protein CASSTQDSRNQTQHF.

The table lists this clonotype with many counts. The chain employs TRBV2 and TRBJ2-7; 9 bases match TRBD1. CDR1 SNHLY and CDR2 FYNNEI come from the germline V gene. V shed 11 bases, J shed 7 bases, and the junction held 9 bases outside the gene matches. CDR3 length: 12 amino acids. The CDR3: CAVGTGPFEQYF. The DNA of the CDR3 is TGTGCCGTCGGGACAGGGCCTTTTGAGCAGTACTTC. Supplemented by reference TRBV2 and TRBJ2-7, the full variable domain reads EPEVTQTPSHQVTQMGQEVILRCVPISNHLYFYWYRQILGQKVEFLVSFYNNEISEKSEIFDDQFSVERPDGSNFTLKIRSTKLEDSAMYFCAVGTGPFEQYFGPGTRLTVT.

This clonotype was counted at least ten times. The chain combines TRBV20-1 with TRBJ2-6; no definite D call. Germline V lookup: CDR1 DFQATT, CDR2 SNEGSKA (reference sequence). The CDR3 spans 18 residues. The V end lost 3 bases, the J end lost 0 bases, and 18 bases lay between the germline ends. The DNA of the CDR3 is TGCAGTGCTAGTGCGGACGGCTATCTTCACTCTGGGGCCAACGTCCTGACTTTC. Its protein is CSASADGYLHSGANVLTF.

V and J are TRBV10-3 and TRBJ2-1, with unresolved D. Germline V gene data show CDR1 as ENHRY and CDR2 as SYGVKD. The CDR3 has 13 amino acids. V shed 10 bases and J shed 5 bases, with 15 bases lying between them. Written as DNA, the CDR3 is TGTGCCAGCGACGTGGTGGGCAACAATGAGCAGTTCTTC. Protein product: CASDVVGNNEQFF.

In its sample, this clonotype was seen many times. CDR3 sequence: CASSLQQEETQYF. The CDR3 DNA reads TGTGCCAGCAGTCTCCAGCAGGAAGAGACCCAGTACTTC. This sequence joins TRBV2 and TRBJ2-5, with D uncertain. This CDR3 has 13 amino acids. Between the trimmed V and J ends, which lost 5 bases and 3 bases, there was a span of 10 bases. Germline V CDR1 and CDR2: SNHLY, FYNNEI. Drawing the rest from reference TRBV2 and TRBJ2-5, the complete variable domain is EPEVTQTPSHQVTQMGQEVILRCVPISNHLYFYWYRQILGQKVEFLVSFYNNEISEKSEIFDDQFSVERPDGSNFTLKIRSTKLEDSAMYFCASSLQQEETQYFGPGTRLLVL.

This clonotype was counted at least ten times. The chain couples TRBV2 to TRBJ2-2; 7 positions agree with TRBD2. This CDR3 is built from 15 residues. Germline CDR1 is SNHLY and CDR2 is FYNNEI. With V trimmed by 6 bases and J by 5 bases, 9 bases remained unmatched. CDR3 in amino acids: CASSPPWGGTGELFF. In nucleotides, the CDR3 is TGTGCCAGCAGCCCACCCTGGGGGGGGACCGGGGAGCTGTTTTTT. Supplemented by reference TRBV2 and TRBJ2-2, the full variable domain reads EPEVTQTPSHQVTQMGQEVILRCVPISNHLYFYWYRQILGQKVEFLVSFYNNEISEKSEIFDDQFSVERPDGSNFTLKIRSTKLEDSAMYFCASSPPWGGTGELFFGEGSRLTVL.

V usage is TRBV20-1 and J usage is TRBJ2-3, with TRBD2 matching over 10 bases. Germline CDR1 and CDR2: DFQATT and SNEGSKA (reference sequence). The CDR3 totals 16 residues. Trimming at V came to 2 bases and at J to 8 bases, leaving 13 bases not matched to a gene. CDR3 loop: CSARRGPSGGRGTQYF. Here the CDR3 DNA reads TGCAGTGCTAGACGAGGTCCTAGCGGGGGACGAGGTACGCAGTATTTT.

In this sample, this clonotype turned up many times. This chain links TRBV29-1 with TRBJ2-1; the D gene is possibly TRBD2 (5 bases). The CDR3 runs 12 residues. The V end lost 0 bases, the J end lost 8 bases, and 8 bases lay between the germline ends. Germline CDR1 is SQVTM and CDR2 is ANQGSEA. This chain's CDR3 is CSVEERVYEQFF. The CDR3 bases are TGCAGCGTTGAAGAGAGGGTCTATGAGCAGTTCTTC.